This TCR beta chain was recovered during a study of T cell repertoires in ileal Crohn's disease. On the study more broadly: Operated complications were stricturing disease (approximately 61%) and penetrating disease (approximately 39%). Postoperative therapy was given to about half: roughly 11 thiopurines, around 18 anti-TNF agents. The M6 sample came from neoterminal ileum during colonoscopy after surgery. Study conclusions and caveats: Sorted CD8 T cells held more high-frequency clones than CD4.

With regard to this clone: Antigen: not known.

Generated by immunoSEQ multiplex PCR, the TCRdb table keeps only in-frame clones and is missing some. This repertoire shows 4,000 or so clones, roughly 78% found once; its top ten account for around 13%. Specified time point: neoterminal ileum biopsy at postoperative endoscopy, about 6 months after surgery. V lost 3 bases and J lost 0; bases outside the gene matches: 5. The CDR3 has 15 amino acids. Germline V gene data show CDR1 as SGHDT and CDR2 as YYEEEE. The sequenced sample was ileal tissue. The rearrangement joins TRBV5-6 to TRBJ1-1, with TRBD1 matching over 7 bases. This receptor was obtained from an adult with Crohn's disease. The CDR3 loop is CASSSGQSMNTEAFF. CDR3 nucleotides: TGTGCCAGCAGCTCGGGACAGAGCATGAACACTGAAGCTTTCTTT.